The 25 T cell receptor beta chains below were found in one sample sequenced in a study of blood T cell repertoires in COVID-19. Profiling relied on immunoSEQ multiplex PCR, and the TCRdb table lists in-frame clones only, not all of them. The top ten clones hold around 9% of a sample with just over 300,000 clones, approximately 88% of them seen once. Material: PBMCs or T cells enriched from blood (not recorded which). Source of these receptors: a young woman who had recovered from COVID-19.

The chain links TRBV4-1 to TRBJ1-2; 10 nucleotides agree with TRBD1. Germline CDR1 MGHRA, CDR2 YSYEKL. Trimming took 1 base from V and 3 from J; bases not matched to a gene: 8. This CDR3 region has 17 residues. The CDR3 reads CASSQVIFGTGDYGYTF. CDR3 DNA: TGCGCCAGCAGCCAAGTAATTTTCGGGACAGGGGACTATGGCTACACCTTC.

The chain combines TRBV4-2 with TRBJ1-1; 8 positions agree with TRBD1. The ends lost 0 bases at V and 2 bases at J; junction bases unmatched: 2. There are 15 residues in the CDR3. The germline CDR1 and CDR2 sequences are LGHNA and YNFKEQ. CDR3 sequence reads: CASSQDGQGNTEAFF. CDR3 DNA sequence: TGTGCCAGCAGCCAAGATGGACAGGGCAACACTGAAGCTTTCTTT.

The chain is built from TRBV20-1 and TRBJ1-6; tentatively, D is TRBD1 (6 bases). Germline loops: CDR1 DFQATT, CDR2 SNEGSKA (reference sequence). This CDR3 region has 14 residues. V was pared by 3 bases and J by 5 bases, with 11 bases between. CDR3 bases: TGCAGTGCTAGTTTCGGACAGAATAATTCACCCCTCCACTTT. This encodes CSASFGQNNSPLHF.

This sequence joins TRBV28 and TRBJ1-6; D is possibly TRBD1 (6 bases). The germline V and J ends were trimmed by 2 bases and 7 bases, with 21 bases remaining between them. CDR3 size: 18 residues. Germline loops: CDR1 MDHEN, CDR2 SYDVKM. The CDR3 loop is CASSLRIGGANLNSPLHF. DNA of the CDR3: TGTGCCAGCAGTTTACGTATTGGGGGGGCTAATCTAAATTCACCCCTCCACTTT.

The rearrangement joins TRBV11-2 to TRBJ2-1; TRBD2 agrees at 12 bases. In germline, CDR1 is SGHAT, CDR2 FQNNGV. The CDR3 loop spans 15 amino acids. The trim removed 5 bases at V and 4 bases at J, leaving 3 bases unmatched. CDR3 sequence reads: CASSLLAGGYNEQFF. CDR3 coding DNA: TGTGCCAGCAGCCTACTAGCGGGAGGTTACAATGAGCAGTTCTTC.

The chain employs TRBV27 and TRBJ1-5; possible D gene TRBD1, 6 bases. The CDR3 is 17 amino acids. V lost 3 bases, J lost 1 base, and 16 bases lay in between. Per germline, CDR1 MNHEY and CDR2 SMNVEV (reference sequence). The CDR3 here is CASSFFSGQGSNQPQHF. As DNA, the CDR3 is TGTGCCAGCAGTTTCTTCTCGGGCCAGGGGAGCAATCAGCCCCAGCATTTT.

CDR3: CASSYDRGQPQHF. The CDR3 nucleotides are TGTGCCAGCAGCTATGACAGGGGCCAGCCCCAGCATTTT. The chain has TRBV7-2 and TRBJ1-5, with 8 bases aligning to TRBD1. This CDR3 has 13 residues. The V gene end was trimmed by 4 bases and the J gene end by 7 bases; junction bases not matched to a gene: 3. Germline CDR1 and CDR2: SGHTA and FQGNSA.

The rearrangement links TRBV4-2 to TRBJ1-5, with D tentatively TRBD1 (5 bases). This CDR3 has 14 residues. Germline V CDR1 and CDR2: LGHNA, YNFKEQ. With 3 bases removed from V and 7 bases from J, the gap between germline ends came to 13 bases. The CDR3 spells CASSQLREGQPQHF. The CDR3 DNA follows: TGTGCCAGCAGCCAGCTCAGGGAAGGGCAGCCCCAGCATTTT.

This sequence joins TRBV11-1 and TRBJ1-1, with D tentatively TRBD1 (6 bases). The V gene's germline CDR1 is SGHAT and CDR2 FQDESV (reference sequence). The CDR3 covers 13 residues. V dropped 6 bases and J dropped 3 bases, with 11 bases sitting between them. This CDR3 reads CASRLNRDTEAFF. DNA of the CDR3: TGTGCCAGCAGACTGAACAGGGACACTGAAGCTTTCTTT.

The CDR3 loop reads CASSLDSFSGRVQETQYF. The CDR3 DNA follows: TGTGCCAGCAGCTTAGACTCTTTTAGCGGGAGGGTCCAAGAGACCCAGTACTTC. The chain joins TRBV7-6 to TRBJ2-5; 11 bases are a match to TRBD2. The CDR3 spans 18 residues. The germline V gene encodes CDR1 SGHVS and CDR2 FNYEAQ. V shed 1 base and J 1 base; nucleotides not matched to a gene: 8.

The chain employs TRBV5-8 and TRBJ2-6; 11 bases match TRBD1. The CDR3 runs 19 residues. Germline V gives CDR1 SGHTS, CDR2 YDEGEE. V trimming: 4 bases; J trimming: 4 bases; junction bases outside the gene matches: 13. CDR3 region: CASSADRGRLSAGANVLTF. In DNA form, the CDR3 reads TGTGCCAGCAGCGCGGACAGGGGGCGCTTATCTGCGGGGGCCAACGTCCTGACTTTC.

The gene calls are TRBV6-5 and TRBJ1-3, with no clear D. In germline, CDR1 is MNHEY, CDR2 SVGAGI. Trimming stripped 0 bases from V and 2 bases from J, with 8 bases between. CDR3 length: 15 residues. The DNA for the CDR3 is TGTGCCAGCAGTTACTCGTTTGTTACTGGAAACACCATATATTTT. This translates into CASSYSFVTGNTIYF.

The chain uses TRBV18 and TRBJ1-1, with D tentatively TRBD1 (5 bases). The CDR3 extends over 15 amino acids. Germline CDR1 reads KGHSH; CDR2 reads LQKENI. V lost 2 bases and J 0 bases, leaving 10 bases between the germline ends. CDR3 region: CASSPREGLNTEAFF. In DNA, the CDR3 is TGTGCCAGCTCACCAAGGGAGGGGCTGAACACTGAAGCTTTCTTT.

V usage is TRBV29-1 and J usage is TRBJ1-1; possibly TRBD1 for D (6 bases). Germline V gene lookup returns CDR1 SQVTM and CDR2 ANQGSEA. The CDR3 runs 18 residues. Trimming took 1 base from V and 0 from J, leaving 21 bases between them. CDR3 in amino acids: CSVEVWGGPGQLNTEAFF. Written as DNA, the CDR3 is TGCAGCGTTGAAGTTTGGGGGGGCCCAGGACAGCTGAACACTGAAGCTTTCTTT.

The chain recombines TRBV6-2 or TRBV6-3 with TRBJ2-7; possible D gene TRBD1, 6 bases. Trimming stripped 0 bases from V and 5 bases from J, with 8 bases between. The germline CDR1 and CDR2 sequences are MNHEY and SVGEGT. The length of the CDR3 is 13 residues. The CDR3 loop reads CASSYSRGDEQYF. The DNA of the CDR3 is TGTGCCAGCAGTTACTCCAGGGGCGACGAGCAGTACTTC.

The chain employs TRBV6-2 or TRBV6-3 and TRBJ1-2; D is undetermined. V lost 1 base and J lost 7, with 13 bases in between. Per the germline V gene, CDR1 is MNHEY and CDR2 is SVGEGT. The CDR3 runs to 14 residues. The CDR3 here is CASSYLLSGRGYTF. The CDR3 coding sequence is TGTGCCAGCAGTTACTTATTAAGCGGCCGTGGCTACACCTTC.

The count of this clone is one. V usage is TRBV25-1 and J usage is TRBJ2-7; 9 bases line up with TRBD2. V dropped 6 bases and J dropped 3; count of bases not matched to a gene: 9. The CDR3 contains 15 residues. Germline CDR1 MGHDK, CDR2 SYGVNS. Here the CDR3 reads CASSQMTSGYYEQYF. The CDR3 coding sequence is TGTGCCAGCAGCCAAATGACTAGCGGATACTACGAGCAGTACTTC.

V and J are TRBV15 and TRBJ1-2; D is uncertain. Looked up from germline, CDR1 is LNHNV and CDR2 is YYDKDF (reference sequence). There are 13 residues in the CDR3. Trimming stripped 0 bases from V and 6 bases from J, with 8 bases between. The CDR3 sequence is CATSRERGDGYTF. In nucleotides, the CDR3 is TGTGCCACCAGCAGAGAGCGGGGTGATGGCTACACCTTC.

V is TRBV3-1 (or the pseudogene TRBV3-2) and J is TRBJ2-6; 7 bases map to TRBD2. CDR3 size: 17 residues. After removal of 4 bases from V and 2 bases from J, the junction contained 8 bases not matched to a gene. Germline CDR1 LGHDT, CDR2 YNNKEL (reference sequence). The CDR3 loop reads CASSPPGRETGANVLTF. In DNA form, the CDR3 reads TGTGCCAGCAGCCCGCCAGGGAGGGAAACTGGGGCCAACGTCCTGACTTTC.

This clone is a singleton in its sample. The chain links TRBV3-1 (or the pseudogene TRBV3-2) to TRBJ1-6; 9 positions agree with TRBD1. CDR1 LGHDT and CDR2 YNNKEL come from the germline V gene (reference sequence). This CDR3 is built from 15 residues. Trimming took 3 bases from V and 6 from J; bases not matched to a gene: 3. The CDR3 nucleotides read TGTGCCAGCAGCCAGCCGGGACAGGGTAATTCACCCCTCCACTTT. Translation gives CASSQPGQGNSPLHF.

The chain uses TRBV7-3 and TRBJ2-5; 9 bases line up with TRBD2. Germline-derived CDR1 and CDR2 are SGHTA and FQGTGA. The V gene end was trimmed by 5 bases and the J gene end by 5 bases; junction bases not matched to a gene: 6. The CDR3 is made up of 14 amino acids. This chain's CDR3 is CASSPGTSWETQYF. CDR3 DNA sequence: TGTGCCAGCAGCCCTGGGACTAGCTGGGAGACCCAGTACTTC.

The CDR3 DNA is TGTGCCAGCAGTCCCGAGCGGGCTTCCCAAGAGACCCAGTACTTC. Its translation is CASSPERASQETQYF. The gene calls are TRBV7-2 and TRBJ2-5; possibly TRBD2 for D (6 bases). This CDR3 spans 15 amino acids. Germline V gene lookup returns CDR1 SGHTA and CDR2 FQGNSA. The germline V and J ends were trimmed by 6 bases and 1 base, with 15 bases remaining between them.

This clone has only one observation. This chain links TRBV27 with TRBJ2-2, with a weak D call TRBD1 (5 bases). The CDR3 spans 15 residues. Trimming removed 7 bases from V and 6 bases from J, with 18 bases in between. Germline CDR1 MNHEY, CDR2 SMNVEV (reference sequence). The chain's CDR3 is CASMIRQGLSGELFF. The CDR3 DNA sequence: TGTGCCAGCATGATCAGGCAGGGCCTGTCCGGGGAGCTGTTTTTT.

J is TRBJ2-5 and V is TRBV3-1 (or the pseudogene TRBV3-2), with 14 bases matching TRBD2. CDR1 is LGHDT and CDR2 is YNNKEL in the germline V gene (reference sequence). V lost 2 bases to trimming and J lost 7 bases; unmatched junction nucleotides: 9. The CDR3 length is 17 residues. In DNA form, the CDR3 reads TGTGCCAGCAGCCAAACGACTAGCGGGGGGGCGAGTGTGACCCAGTACTTC. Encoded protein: CASSQTTSGGASVTQYF.

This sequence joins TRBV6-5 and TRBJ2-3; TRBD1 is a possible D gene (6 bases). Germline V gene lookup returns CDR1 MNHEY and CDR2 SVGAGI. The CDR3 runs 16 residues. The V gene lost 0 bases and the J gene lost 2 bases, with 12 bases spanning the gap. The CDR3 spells CASSYSRGHFTDTQYF. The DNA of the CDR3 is TGTGCCAGCAGTTACTCAAGGGGACACTTCACAGATACGCAGTATTTT.